A selection of T cell receptor beta chains follows, all from one sample in a study of PD-1 blockade in classical Hodgkin lymphoma. Produced via immunoSEQ multiplex PCR; TCRdb's table is partial and in-frame only. The sample shows approximately 13,000 clones, 92% of them seen only once. This sample comprised peripheral blood mononuclear cells (PBMCs), obtained at baseline. Receptors were obtained from a human donor with classical Hodgkin lymphoma. Each CDR3 is given with its conserved first and last residue. A D gene is named only where the DNA matches it firmly. Clone size is given for some rows only: seen once, a few or many times, or a class if the clone is expanded.

cdr3_nt | cdr3_aa | clone_size | j_call | d_call | v_call
TGTGCCACCAGCAGATCTCCCTGGGCAGGGGGTGTTGACGAGCAGTACTTC | CATSRSPWAGGVDEQYF | - | TRBJ2-7 | TRBD1 | TRBV15
TGTGCCAGCAGCCAAGATCCAGCGATACAGGGGGCGCCTCGGAACACTGAAGCTTTCTTT | CASSQDPAIQGAPRNTEAFF | - | TRBJ1-1 | TRBD1 | TRBV4-2
TGCGCCAGCAGCTTAACTTTTGACACCGGGGAGCTGTTTTTT | CASSLTFDTGELFF | - | TRBJ2-2 | - | TRBV5-1
TGTGCCAGCAGTGAAAGGGCAGGGCCCGAAATGGGGGCTTTCTTT | CASSERAGPEMGAFF | - | TRBJ1-1 | - | TRBV6-1
TGTGCCACCAGCAGAGATTTATGGGGGGGGGAGCAGTTCTTC | CATSRDLWGGEQFF | - | TRBJ2-1 | TRBD2 | TRBV15
TGTGCCAGCAGGGGTCGGTTGTCTAGCACAGATACGCAGTATTTT | CASRGRLSSTDTQYF | once | TRBJ2-3 | - | TRBV27
TGTGCAAGTCGCTTATTGTCTAGCGGGATGCCCTACGAGCAGTACTTC | CASRLLSSGMPYEQYF | - | TRBJ2-7 | - | TRBV12-2
TGCGCCAGCAGCTTGGTCCCCAGGGATCAAGAGACCCAGTACTTC | CASSLVPRDQETQYF | - | TRBJ2-5 | - | TRBV5-1
TGTGCCAGCAGTCCTAGCGGGGGTTATACGCAGTATTTT | CASSPSGGYTQYF | - | TRBJ2-3 | TRBD2 | TRBV6-6
TGTGCCAGCAGTTCAGACCTTTCACCAGGGTCTGGGGCCAACGTCCTGACTTTC | CASSSDLSPGSGANVLTF | - | TRBJ2-6 | - | TRBV27
TGTGCCAGCAGCTTAAGGGTCTCTAGCGGGAGAACGGCAGATACGCAGTATTTT | CASSLRVSSGRTADTQYF | - | TRBJ2-3 | TRBD2 | TRBV7-6
TGTGCCAGCAGCTCGGGATTTAATGAGCAGTTCTTC | CASSSGFNEQFF | - | TRBJ2-1 | - | TRBV7-9
TGCAGCGTCGCCTGGGGGGGCGCCAACAATGAGCAGTTCTTC | CSVAWGGANNEQFF | - | TRBJ2-1 | - | TRBV29-1
TGTGCCTGGAGTGTTGGGGGGGAGAACTATGGCTACACCTTC | CAWSVGGENYGYTF | - | TRBJ1-2 | - | TRBV30
TGTGCCAGCAGCTTAGCTCAGACCGGGGAGCTGTTTTTT | CASSLAQTGELFF | - | TRBJ2-2 | - | TRBV7-9
TGTGCCAGCAGTTTGTCCGGGACAGGGGCTGTCGATACGCAGTATTTT | CASSLSGTGAVDTQYF | - | TRBJ2-3 | TRBD1 | TRBV6-6
TGCAGCGTGGGTGGAGGGGTTGCCTACAATGAGCAGTTCTTC | CSVGGGVAYNEQFF | - | TRBJ2-1 | - | TRBV29-1
TGTGCCAGCAGCTGGGGGACTAGCGGGAGATTTCGTGAGCAGTTCTTC | CASSWGTSGRFREQFF | - | TRBJ2-1 | TRBD2 | TRBV5-6
TGTGCCAGCAGTGAAGGGGGACAGATAAACTACGAGCAGTACTTC | CASSEGGQINYEQYF | - | TRBJ2-7 | TRBD1 | TRBV6-1
TGTGCCAGCAGTGAAGGGCACGTACTCACAGATACGCAGTATTTT | CASSEGHVLTDTQYF | - | TRBJ2-3 | - | TRBV2
TGTGCCAGCAGTTTGACTAGCGGGAGGGCCAATGAGCAGTTCTTC | CASSLTSGRANEQFF | - | TRBJ2-1 | TRBD2 | TRBV6-5
TGCGCCAGCAGCACCGGACAGGGGGATGGCTACACCTTC | CASSTGQGDGYTF | - | TRBJ1-2 | TRBD1 | TRBV5-1